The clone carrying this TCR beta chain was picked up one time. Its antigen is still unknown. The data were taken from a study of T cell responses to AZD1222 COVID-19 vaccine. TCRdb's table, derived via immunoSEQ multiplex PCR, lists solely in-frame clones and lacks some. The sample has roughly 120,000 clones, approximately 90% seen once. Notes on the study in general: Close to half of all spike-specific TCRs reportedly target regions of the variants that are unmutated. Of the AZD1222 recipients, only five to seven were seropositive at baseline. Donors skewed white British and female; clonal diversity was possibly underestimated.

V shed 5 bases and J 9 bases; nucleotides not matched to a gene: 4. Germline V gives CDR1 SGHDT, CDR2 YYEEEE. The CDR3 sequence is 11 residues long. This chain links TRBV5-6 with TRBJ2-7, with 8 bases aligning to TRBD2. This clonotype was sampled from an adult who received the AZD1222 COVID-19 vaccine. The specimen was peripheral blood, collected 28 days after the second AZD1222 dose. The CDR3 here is CASSREGGQYF. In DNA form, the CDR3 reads TGTGCCAGCAGTCGGGAGGGTGGGCAGTACTTC.